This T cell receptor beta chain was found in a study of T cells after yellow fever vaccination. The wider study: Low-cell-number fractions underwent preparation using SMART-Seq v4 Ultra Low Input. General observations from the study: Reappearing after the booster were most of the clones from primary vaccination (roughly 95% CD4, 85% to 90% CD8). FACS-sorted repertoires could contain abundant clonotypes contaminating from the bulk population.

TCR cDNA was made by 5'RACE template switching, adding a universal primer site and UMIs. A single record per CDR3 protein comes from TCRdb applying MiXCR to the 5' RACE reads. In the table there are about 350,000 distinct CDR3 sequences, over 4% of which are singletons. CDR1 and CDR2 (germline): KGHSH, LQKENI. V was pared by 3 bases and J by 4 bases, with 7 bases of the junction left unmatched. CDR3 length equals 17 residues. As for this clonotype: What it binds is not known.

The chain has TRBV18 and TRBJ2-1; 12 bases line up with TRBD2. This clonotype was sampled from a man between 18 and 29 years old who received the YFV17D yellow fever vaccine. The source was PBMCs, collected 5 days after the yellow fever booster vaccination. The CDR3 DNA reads TGTGCCAGCTCACCGGCGACTAGCGGGGGATTTTACAATGAGCAGTTCTTC. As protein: CASSPATSGGFYNEQFF.